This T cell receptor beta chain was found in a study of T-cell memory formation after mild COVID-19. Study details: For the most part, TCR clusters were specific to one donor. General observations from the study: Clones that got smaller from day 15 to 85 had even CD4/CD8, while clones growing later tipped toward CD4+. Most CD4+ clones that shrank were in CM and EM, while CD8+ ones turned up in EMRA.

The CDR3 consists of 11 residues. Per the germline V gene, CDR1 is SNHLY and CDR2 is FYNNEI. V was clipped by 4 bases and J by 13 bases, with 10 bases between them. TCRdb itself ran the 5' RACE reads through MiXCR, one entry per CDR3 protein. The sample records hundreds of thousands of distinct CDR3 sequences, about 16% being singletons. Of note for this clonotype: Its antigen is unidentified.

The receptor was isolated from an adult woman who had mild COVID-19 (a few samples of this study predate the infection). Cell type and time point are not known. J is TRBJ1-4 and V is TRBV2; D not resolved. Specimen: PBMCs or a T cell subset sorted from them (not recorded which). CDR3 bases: TGTGCCAGCAGTGTGAAAGTCGTACTGTTTTTT. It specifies CASSVKVVLFF.